The sequence of this T cell receptor (beta chain) was determined in a study of CD8 T cells in ankylosing spondylitis. Study-wide findings and caveats: The study identified a TCR beta motif of several highly homologous variants that appeared characteristic of ankylosing spondylitis blood. Enrichment of disease-linked clones was reportedly significant in matched ankylosing spondylitis synovial fluid.

Generation of TCR beta libraries employed quantitative 5'-RACE incorporating molecular barcodes. MiXCR was run by TCRdb on the 5' RACE reads, yielding one entry per CDR3 protein. This table has under 850,000 distinct CDR3 sequences, roughly 19% appearing once. This clonotype was picked up a small number of times. Antigen: not known. CDR1 and CDR2 from the germline V gene are MNHEY and SVGEGT. CDR3 size: 14 residues. V was trimmed by 7 bases and J by 4 bases, leaving 16 bases between them. The gene calls are TRBV6-2 or TRBV6-3 and TRBJ1-2; tentatively, D is TRBD1 (5 bases). The TCR sequence derives from a male donor with ankylosing spondylitis. The sample taken for sequencing was blood, either unsorted or a sorted T cell fraction (not recorded which). CDR3 nucleotide sequence: TGTGCCAGCACCCCAGGGAAAGAGCGCTATGGCTACACCTTC. It translates to CASTPGKERYGYTF.